This T cell receptor (beta chain) was retrieved from a study of blood T cells in healthy people across ages. The study recruited healthy Caucasian donors from Russia who were aged about 6 to 100. Through a sample-barcoded 5' primer and a J-beta primer mix, a second PCR was run for 7 to 11 cycles. Each cDNA molecule received a tag from a template-switch adaptor that had 12 random nucleotides. TCRdb re-analysed the 5' RACE reads in MiXCR, keeping a single row per CDR3 protein. This sample carries approximately 850,000 distinct CDR3 sequences, approximately 48% of them seen once, and the ten largest clones take roughly a fifth. Details on this clonotype: The antigen is undetermined.

CDR1 and CDR2 from the germline V gene are MNHEY and SVGAGI. The CDR3 contains 13 residues. V lost 4 bases and J 4 bases, leaving 10 bases between the germline ends. Study results and caveats: Lack of knowledge of donor CMV status possibly confounded expanded clonotype changes.

The receptor comes from a man aged 55 to 70 in good health. The V and J genes are TRBV6-5 and TRBJ1-2; D gene unclear. Source material: blood. The CDR3 nucleotides read TGTGCCAGCAGTTTCGGACCGTTCTATGGCTACACCTTC. It translates to CASSFGPFYGYTF.